Given below is one T cell receptor beta chain in context. The source of the sample is a study of T cells expressing NK-cell markers. TCRdb re-called the 5' RACE reads; one entry per CDR3 protein, DNA not given. The listing contains roughly 390,000 distinct CDR3 sequences. CDR3 length: 13 residues. Germline V gene data show CDR1 as LGHNT and CDR2 as FRNRAP. The V and J genes are TRBV12-5 and TRBJ2-1. This receptor was obtained from a woman between 50 and 59 years old in good health. Sequencing was done on a sample of blood T cells: a sorted CD56 or NKG2C T cell subset, CD4+ or CD8+ T cells, or bulk PBMC T cells (not recorded which). CDR3 sequence reads: CASGLYSYNEQFF.